Listed below are T cell receptor beta chains from one sample, sequenced in a study of cytotoxic CD8 clonotypes in ibrutinib-treated CLL. TCRdb's copy holds only in-frame clones and misses some; the assay was immunoSEQ multiplex PCR. The table includes around 50,000 clones, around 60% detected once. Sample: PBMCs, taken after 24 months of ibrutinib treatment. The origin of the receptors is a human donor with chronic lymphocytic leukemia. Both conserved end residues are part of each CDR3. A D gene is named only where the DNA matches it firmly.

V	J	D	CDR3
TRBV19	TRBJ2-1	NA	CASTTTWVHNEQFF
TRBV19	TRBJ2-5	TRBD1	CASSTGGMQTQYF
TRBV5-1	TRBJ1-2	NA	CASSLQATERSGYTF
TRBV7-9	TRBJ1-6	TRBD1	CASSQGQVYRPLHF
TRBV5-1	TRBJ2-2	NA	CASSLAGGRELFF
TRBV27	TRBJ1-6	TRBD1	CASSWDRNSPLHF
TRBV28	TRBJ2-5	NA	CASSLRGWDGTQYF
TRBV28	TRBJ1-3	NA	CASSSREWSGNTIYF
TRBV28	TRBJ2-1	TRBD2	CASSRGLAGLSYNEQFF
TRBV4-1	TRBJ2-3	NA	CASSQAGQGGDTQYF
TRBV7-2	TRBJ2-7	TRBD2	CASSSRLAGGSYEQYF
TRBV30	TRBJ2-2	TRBD2	CACPGTSGTGELFF
TRBV5-4	TRBJ2-1	TRBD2	CASSSIAGGSYNEQFF
TRBV10-2	TRBJ2-3	NA	CASSESVVAPTDTQYF
TRBV11-2	TRBJ2-5	NA	CASSLGETPQYF
TRBV5-1	TRBJ2-2	TRBD1	CASSSQTGPGELFF
TRBV15	TRBJ2-7	NA	CATSRFPKPSYEQYF
TRBV2	TRBJ1-4	TRBD1	CASSRIGTGNEKLFF
TRBV18	TRBJ1-1	NA	CASSPSGAHTEAFF
TRBV6-1	TRBJ2-7	NA	CASSSEGYEQYF
TRBV7-9	TRBJ2-2	TRBD2	CASSFPGQGGGTGELFF
TRBV18	TRBJ2-1	NA	CASSPALGENNEQFF
TRBV28	TRBJ1-5	NA	CASSLLRQGPNQPQHF
TRBV7-2	TRBJ1-5	NA	CASSLDGSGGQPQHF
TRBV19	TRBJ1-5	NA	CASRRQTVYNQPQHF
TRBV29-1	TRBJ1-2	TRBD1	CSVAPLSDRGRYTF